Following are 8 T cell receptor beta chains from one sample sequenced in a study of patients and donors after allogeneic stem cell transplantation. TCRdb reanalysed the RT-PCR reads using MiXCR and keeps one entry per CDR3 protein. The sample includes just over 55,000 distinct CDR3 sequences, less than 15% seen only once; the top ten take approximately 33%. Sequencing used blood, either unsorted or a sorted T cell fraction (not recorded which). Every receptor here comes from a human donor who was either an allogeneic HSCT recipient or a stem cell or donor lymphocyte infusion donor (not recorded which). It is not recorded whose cells these are; they may come from a transplant donor.

This clonotype was observed at least ten times. The V call is TRBV12-3 or TRBV12-4, the J call TRBJ1-1; no clear D. The CDR3 length is 12 residues. With 4 bases removed from V and 2 bases from J, the gap between germline ends came to 5 bases. The CDR3 sequence is CASSWVNTEAFF. CDR3 DNA sequence: TGTGCCAGCAGTTGGGTAAACACTGAAGCTTTCTTT.

This clonotype was detected ten times or more. The chain carries TRBV10-3 and TRBJ2-3; 8 bases line up with TRBD2. CDR3 length: 13 residues. CDR1 and CDR2 from the germline V gene are ENHRY and SYGVKD. Trimming at V came to 10 bases and at J to 2 bases, leaving 5 bases not matched to a gene. CDR3 residues: CASSGGDTDTQYF. CDR3 bases: TGTGCCAGCTCGGGAGGGGACACAGATACGCAGTATTTT.

Concerning this clonotype: Given the absence of the conserved phenylalanine or tryptophan at the CDR3 end, a read error is likely. The chain is built from TRBV13 and TRBJ1-1; no reliable D call. Trimming pared 0 bases from V and 2 bases from J, leaving 4 bases between. Per germline, CDR1 PRHDT and CDR2 FYEKMQ (reference sequence). The CDR3 consists of 13 residues. CDR3 protein: CASSLGGNTEAFL. CDR3 DNA sequence: TGTGCCAGCAGCTTAGGAGGTAACACTGAAGCTTTCTTG.

This clonotype was recorded only once. The V gene is TRBV9, the J gene TRBJ2-1; possible D gene TRBD2, 6 bases. Trimming shortened V by 4 bases and J by 4 bases, and 15 bases separated the two germline ends. CDR1 and CDR2 (germline): SGDLS, YYNGEE. The CDR3 covers 15 residues. The CDR3: CASSSSGTSYNEQFF. The DNA of the CDR3 is TGTGCCAGCAGCTCTTCCGGGACTTCGTACAATGAGCAGTTCTTC.

The chain employs TRBV12-3 or TRBV12-4 and TRBJ2-3, with D uncertain. Trimming took off 7 bases at V and 4 bases at J, with 18 bases between the two ends. CDR3 length: 15 residues. CDR3 amino acids: CASTPPTGVSDTQYF. As DNA, the CDR3 is TGTGCCAGCACTCCTCCGACTGGCGTTTCAGATACGCAGTATTTT.

This clonotype was counted between two and nine times. The CDR3 protein is CSANQGPIYEQYF. Here the CDR3 DNA reads TGCAGTGCTAATCAAGGACCGATCTACGAGCAGTACTTC. This sequence joins TRBV20-1 and TRBJ2-7; D remains unclear. The V and J ends lost 4 bases and 3 bases respectively, with 13 bases between them. CDR1 is DFQATT, CDR2 SNEGSKA, per germline (reference sequence). This CDR3 contains 13 residues.

The chain employs TRBV24-1 and TRBJ2-3; D possibly matches TRBD1 or TRBD2 (5 bases each). The V and J ends lost 2 bases and 0 bases respectively, with 11 bases between them. CDR1 and CDR2 (germline): KGHDR, SFDVKD. The CDR3 runs to 16 residues. In DNA, the CDR3 is TGTGCCACCAGTGATTCCCCGGGACGGAGCACAGATACGCAGTATTTT. Its translation is CATSDSPGRSTDTQYF.

The chain joins TRBV12-3 or TRBV12-4 to TRBJ2-5; no reliable D call. The CDR3 sequence is 14 residues long. Trimming took 3 bases from V and 1 from J, leaving 9 bases between them. The CDR3 bases are TGTGCCAGCAGTTTTTTGGTAGTCCAAGAGACCCAGTACTTC. This encodes CASSFLVVQETQYF.